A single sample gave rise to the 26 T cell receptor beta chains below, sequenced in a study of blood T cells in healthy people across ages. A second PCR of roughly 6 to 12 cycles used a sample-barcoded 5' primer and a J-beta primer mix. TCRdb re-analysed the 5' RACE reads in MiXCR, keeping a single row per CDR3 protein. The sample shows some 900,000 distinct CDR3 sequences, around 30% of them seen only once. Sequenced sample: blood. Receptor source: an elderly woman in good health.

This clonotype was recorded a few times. The CDR3 reads CASSSHQLAKNIQYF. CDR3 nucleotides: TGTGCCAGCAGCTCTCATCAGTTAGCCAAAAACATTCAGTACTTC. V usage is TRBV5-8 and J usage is TRBJ2-4; D unresolved. With 3 bases removed from V and 0 bases from J, the gap between germline ends came to 10 bases. Germline assignment: CDR1 SGHTS and CDR2 YDEGEE. The CDR3 has 15 residues.

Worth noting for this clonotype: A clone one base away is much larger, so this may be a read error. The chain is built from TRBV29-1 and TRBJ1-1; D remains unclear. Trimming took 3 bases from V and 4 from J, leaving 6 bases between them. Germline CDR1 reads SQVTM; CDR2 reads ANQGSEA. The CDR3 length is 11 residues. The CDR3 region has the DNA TGCAGCGTTGATCTTTTCACTGAAGCTTTCTTT. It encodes CSVDLFTEAFF. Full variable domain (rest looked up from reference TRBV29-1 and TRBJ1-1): SAVISQKPSRDICQRGTSLTIQCQVDSQVTMMFWYRQQPGQSLTLIATANQGSEATYESGFVIDKFPISRPNLTFSTLTVSNMSPEDSSIYLCSVDLFTEAFFGQGTRLTVV.

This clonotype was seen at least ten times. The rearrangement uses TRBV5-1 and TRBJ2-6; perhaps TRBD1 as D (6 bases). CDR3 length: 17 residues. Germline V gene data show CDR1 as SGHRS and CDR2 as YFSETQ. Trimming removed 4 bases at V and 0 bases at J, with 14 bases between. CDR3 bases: TGCGCCAGCAGCCAGGGGTCCCTCCTCTCTGGGGCCAACGTCCTGACTTTC. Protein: CASSQGSLLSGANVLTF.

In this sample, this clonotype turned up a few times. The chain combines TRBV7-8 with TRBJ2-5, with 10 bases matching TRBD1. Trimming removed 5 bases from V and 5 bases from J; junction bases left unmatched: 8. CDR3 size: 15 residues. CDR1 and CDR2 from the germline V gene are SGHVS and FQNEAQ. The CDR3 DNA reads TGTGCCAGCAGCGCCCGGACAGGGGGTGTGGAGACCCAGTACTTC. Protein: CASSARTGGVETQYF.

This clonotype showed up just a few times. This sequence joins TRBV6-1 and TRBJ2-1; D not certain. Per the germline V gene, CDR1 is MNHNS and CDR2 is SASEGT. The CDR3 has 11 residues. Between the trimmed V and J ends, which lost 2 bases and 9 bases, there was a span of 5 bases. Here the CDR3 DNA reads TGTGCCAGCAGTGAATGGTTTGAGCAGTTCTTC. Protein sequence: CASSEWFEQFF.

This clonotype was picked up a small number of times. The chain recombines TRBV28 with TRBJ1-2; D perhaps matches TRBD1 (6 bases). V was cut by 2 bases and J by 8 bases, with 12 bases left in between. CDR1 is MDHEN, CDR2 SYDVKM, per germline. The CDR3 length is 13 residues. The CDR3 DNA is TGTGCCAGCAGTTTACCGGGGGCAGGAGGCTACACCTTC. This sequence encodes CASSLPGAGGYTF.

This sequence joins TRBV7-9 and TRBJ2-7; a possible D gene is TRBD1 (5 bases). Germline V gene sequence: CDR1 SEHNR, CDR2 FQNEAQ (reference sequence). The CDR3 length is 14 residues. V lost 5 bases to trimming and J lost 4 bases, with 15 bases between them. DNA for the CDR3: TGTGCCAGCAGCCCTTCGGGCAGGGCGTACGAGCAGTACTTC. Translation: CASSPSGRAYEQYF.

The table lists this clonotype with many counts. For the CDR3, the DNA is TGTGCCACCAGCAGTTCTTACCGTAGTAATGAGCAGTTCTTC. It is translated as CATSSSYRSNEQFF. J is TRBJ2-1 and V is TRBV15; unclear D gene. The V and J ends lost 3 bases and 7 bases respectively, with 13 bases between them. Per the germline V gene, CDR1 is LNHNV and CDR2 is YYDKDF (reference sequence). The CDR3 extends over 14 amino acids.

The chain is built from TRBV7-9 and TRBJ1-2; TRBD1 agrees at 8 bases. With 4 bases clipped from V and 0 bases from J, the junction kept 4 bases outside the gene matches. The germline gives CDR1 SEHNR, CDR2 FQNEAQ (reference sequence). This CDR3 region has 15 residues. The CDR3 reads CASSSWTGTNYGYTF. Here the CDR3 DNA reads TGTGCCAGCAGCTCCTGGACAGGGACTAACTATGGCTACACCTTC.

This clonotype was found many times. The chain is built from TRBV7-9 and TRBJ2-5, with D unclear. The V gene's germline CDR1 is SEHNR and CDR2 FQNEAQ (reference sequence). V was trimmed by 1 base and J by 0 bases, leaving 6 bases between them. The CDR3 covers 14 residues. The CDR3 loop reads CASSLERNQETQYF. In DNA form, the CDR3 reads TGTGCCAGCAGCTTAGAACGTAACCAAGAGACCCAGTACTTC.

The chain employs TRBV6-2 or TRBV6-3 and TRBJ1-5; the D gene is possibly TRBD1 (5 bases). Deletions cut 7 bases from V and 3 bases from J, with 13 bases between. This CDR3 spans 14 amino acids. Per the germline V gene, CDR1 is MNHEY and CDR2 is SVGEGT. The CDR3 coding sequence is TGTGCCAGCATGGGGATACAGGCCAATCAGCCCCAGCATTTT. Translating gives CASMGIQANQPQHF.

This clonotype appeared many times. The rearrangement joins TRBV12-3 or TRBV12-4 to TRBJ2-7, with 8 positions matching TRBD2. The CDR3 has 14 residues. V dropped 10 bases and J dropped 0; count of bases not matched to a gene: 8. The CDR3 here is CATRSGGSSYEQYF. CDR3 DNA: TGTGCCACTAGGAGCGGGGGAAGCTCCTACGAGCAGTACTTC.

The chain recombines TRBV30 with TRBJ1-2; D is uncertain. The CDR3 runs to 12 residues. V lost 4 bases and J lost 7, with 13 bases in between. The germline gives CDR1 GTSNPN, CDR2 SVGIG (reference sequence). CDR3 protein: CAWNRQVGGYTF. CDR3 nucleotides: TGTGCCTGGAATCGCCAGGTGGGTGGCTACACCTTC.

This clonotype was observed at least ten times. CDR3 in amino acids: CASSLSGAGGYNEQFF. The CDR3 region has the DNA TGTGCCAGCAGCTTAAGTGGTGCGGGGGGGTACAATGAGCAGTTCTTC. This chain connects TRBV7-2 to TRBJ2-1; 9 nucleotides agree with TRBD2. The V segment lost 2 bases and the J segment 4 bases; nucleotides outside the gene matches: 6. Per germline, CDR1 SGHTA and CDR2 FQGNSA. The CDR3 contains 16 residues.

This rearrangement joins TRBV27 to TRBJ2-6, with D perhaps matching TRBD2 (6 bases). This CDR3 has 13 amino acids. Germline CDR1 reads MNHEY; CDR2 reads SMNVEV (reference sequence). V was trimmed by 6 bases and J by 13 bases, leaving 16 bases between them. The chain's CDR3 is CASRVGGGNVLTF. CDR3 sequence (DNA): TGTGCCAGCAGAGTGGGGGGTGGAAATGTCCTGACTTTC.

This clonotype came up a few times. The CDR3 loop is CASSQSPGTGLSPLHF. The CDR3 bases are TGCGCCAGCAGCCAATCCCCCGGGACAGGGCTTTCACCCCTCCACTTT. The rearrangement uses TRBV4-3 and TRBJ1-6; 9 positions match TRBD1. J gave up 9 bases and V 2 bases, and 8 bases lay outside the gene matches. This CDR3 has 16 amino acids. Germline assignment: CDR1 LGHNA and CDR2 YSLEER.

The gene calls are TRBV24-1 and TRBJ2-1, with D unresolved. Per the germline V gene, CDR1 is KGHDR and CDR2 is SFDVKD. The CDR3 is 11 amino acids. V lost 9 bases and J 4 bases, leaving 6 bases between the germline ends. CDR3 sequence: CATVEYNEQFF. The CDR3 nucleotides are TGTGCCACCGTGGAATACAATGAGCAGTTCTTC.

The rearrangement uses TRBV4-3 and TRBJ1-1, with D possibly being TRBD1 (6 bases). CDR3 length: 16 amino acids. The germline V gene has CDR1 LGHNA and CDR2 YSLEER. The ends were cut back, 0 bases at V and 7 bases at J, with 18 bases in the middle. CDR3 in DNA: TGCGCCAGCAGCCAAGAGCCCGGGACAAAGAAAATTGAAGCTTTCTTT. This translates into CASSQEPGTKKIEAFF.

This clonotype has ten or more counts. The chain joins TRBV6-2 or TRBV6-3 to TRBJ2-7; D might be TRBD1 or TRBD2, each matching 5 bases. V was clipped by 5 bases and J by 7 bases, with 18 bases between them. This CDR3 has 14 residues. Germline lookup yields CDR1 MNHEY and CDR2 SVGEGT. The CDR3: CASSPGLLRGEQYF. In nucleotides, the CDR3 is TGTGCCAGCAGTCCCGGACTCTTAAGGGGTGAGCAGTACTTC.

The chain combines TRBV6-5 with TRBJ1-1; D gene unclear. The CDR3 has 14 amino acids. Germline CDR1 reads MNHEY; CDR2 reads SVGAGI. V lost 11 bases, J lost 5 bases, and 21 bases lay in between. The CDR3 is CAGTFSRGATEAFF. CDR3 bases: TGTGCCGGCACTTTTAGTCGGGGAGCAACTGAAGCTTTCTTT.

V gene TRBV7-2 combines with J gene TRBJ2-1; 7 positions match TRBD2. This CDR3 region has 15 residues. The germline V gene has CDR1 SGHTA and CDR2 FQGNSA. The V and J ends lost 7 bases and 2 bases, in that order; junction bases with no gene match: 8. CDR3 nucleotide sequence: TGTGCCAGCACCGTTGGTGGGAGGGCCTACAATGAGCAGTTCTTC. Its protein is CASTVGGRAYNEQFF.

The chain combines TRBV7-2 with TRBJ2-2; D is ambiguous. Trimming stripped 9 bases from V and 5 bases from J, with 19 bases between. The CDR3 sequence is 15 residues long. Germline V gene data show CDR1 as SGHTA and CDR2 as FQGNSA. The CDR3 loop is CARSIGPMGTGELFF. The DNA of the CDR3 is TGTGCCAGAAGCATCGGCCCTATGGGAACCGGGGAGCTGTTTTTT.

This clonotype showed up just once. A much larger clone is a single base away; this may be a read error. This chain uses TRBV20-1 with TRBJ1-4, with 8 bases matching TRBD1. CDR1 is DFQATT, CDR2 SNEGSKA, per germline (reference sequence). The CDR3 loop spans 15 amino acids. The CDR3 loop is CSARAPLGQAEKLLF. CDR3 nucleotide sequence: TGCAGTGCTAGAGCCCCCCTGGGACAGGCCGAAAAACTGTTGTTT.

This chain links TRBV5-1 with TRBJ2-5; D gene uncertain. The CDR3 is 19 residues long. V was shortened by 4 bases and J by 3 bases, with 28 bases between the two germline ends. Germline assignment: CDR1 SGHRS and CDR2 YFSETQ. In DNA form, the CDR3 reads TGCGCCAGCAGCCTGGCAATCGTTGCGCAGCGCCGGTTTGAAGAGACCCAGTACTTC. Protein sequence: CASSLAIVAQRRFEETQYF.

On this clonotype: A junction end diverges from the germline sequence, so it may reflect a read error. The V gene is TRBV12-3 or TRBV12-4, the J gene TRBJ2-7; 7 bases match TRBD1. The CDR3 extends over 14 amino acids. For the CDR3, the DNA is TGTGCCTGCAGTTCGAGGACAGGACCCTACGAGCAGTACTTC. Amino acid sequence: CACSSRTGPYEQYF.

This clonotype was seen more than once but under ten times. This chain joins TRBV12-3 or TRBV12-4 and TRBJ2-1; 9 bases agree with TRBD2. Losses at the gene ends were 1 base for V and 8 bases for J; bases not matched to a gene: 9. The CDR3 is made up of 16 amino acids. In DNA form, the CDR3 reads TGTGCCAGCAGTTTAGGGCATAGCGGGGGCAGGGATGAGCAGTTCTTC. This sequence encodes CASSLGHSGGRDEQFF.